This T cell receptor beta chain was profiled in a study of blood T cell repertoires in COVID-19 (dated by TCRdb to 2018 to 2020). Regarding the complete study: The collaborator samples originated in the United States, Italy and Spain and spanned the acute and convalescent phases of COVID-19. The samples were drawn from the first 160 participants of the ongoing ImmuneRACE study and from 1,254 subjects provided by 6 global collaborators. The material from the prospective study consisted of cDNA or gDNA derived from T cells, B-cell-depleted T cells, or PBMCs. Where available, HLA class I and class II types were taken from metadata supplied by the sample provider and were not determined by assay-based typing. Subjects who had been exposed to COVID-19, were actively infected with it, or had recovered from it provided the deeply sampled blood TCRbeta repertoires that made up the dataset. Sample metadata almost always included a de-identified subject ID, COVID-19 status, age in years and sex. The repertoires were released in a freely available public database intended as a resource for research on the immune response to SARS-CoV-2.

General conclusions and limits of the study: Clinical and demographic metadata were provided uncurated, with the amount varying by source and participant.

TCRbeta CDR3 regions were amplified from genomic DNA using the immunoSEQ Assay, a bias-controlled multiplex PCR. The published analysis was carried out like this. The number of nucleated cells in each sample was estimated from the amplification of reference gene primers within the assay. To quantify the absolute abundance of each unique TCRbeta CDR3 rearrangement, sequence reads were collapsed and filtered. Productive Simpson clonality was computed per sample as the square root of Simpson's diversity index over productive rearrangements. TCRdb stores this immuneACCESS table with in-frame sequences only. Part of the clones is absent; in the studies checked, under half of the shortfall reflects unresolved V genes, and no reason is known for the rest. V and J calls and clone size are as listed in that table; D and trimming were resolved from the DNA. The sample profile shows some 55,000 clones; 90% of them were found once. The ten largest clones take up 2.5% to 3.5% of the sample.

CDR1 and CDR2 (SNHLY, FYNNEI) derive from the germline V gene. The CDR3, from cysteine to phenylalanine, totals 13 residues. Only CDR3 DNA remains: 39 bases, in frame from the first base. Concerning this clone itself: What antigen it recognizes has not been identified. A junction end diverges from the germline sequence, so it may reflect a read error.

The collaborating institutions used their own protocols to collect whole blood in K2EDTA tubes. For TCRbeta analysis, collaborators shipped samples as frozen whole blood, isolated PBMCs, or DNA extracted from either of those sample types. The chain joins TRBV2 to TRBJ2-7, and 7 bases in between align with TRBD1. The sample taken for sequencing was peripheral blood. The source is a human donor in a cohort sampled during active COVID-19. The CDR3 reads CASRKLWDSNSGF. The nucleotide sequence reads as follows: TGTGCCAGCAGAAAACTTTGGGACAGTAATTCTGGCTTC.